Presented here are 30 T cell receptor beta chains from one specimen sequenced in a study of CD8 T cells in ankylosing spondylitis. General study results and limits: Seemingly characteristic of ankylosing spondylitis blood was a TCR beta motif consisting of about 8 highly homologous variants.

MiXCR was run by TCRdb on the 5' RACE reads, yielding one entry per CDR3 protein. The data contain over 450,000 distinct CDR3 sequences, about 13% of them seen just once; the ten biggest clones take up nearly 7%. No antigen has been identified for these receptors. The sequencing sample was made of blood, either unsorted or a sorted T cell fraction (not recorded which). The source is a male donor with ankylosing spondylitis.

This clonotype was counted a few times. This chain uses TRBV15 with TRBJ2-3; perhaps TRBD1 as D (5 bases). The CDR3 is made up of 16 amino acids. Trimming removed 1 base at V and 1 base at J, with 12 bases between. Germline assignment: CDR1 LNHNV and CDR2 YYDKDF (reference sequence). The CDR3: CATSRGAGSGTDTQYF. CDR3 bases: TGTGCCACCAGCAGAGGGGCAGGGTCTGGCACAGATACGCAGTATTTT.

The rearrangement links TRBV6-1 to TRBJ1-1, with 11 bases that match TRBD1. CDR1 and CDR2 (germline): MNHNS, SASEGT. There are 13 residues in the CDR3. Losses at the gene ends were 6 bases for V and 11 bases for J; bases not matched to a gene: 8. The chain's CDR3 is CASSLDRGRSAFF. The DNA of the CDR3 is TGTGCCAGCAGCCTGGACAGGGGGCGCTCGGCTTTCTTT.

The genes are TRBV7-9 and TRBJ2-1; D could derive from TRBD1 or TRBD2 (6 bases each). Per germline, CDR1 SEHNR and CDR2 FQNEAQ (reference sequence). CDR3 length equals 17 residues. V lost 7 bases to trimming and J lost 5 bases, with 24 bases between them. Here the CDR3 DNA reads TGTGCCAGCACCCTAGGTGGGGCGGAGGGGGTGAACAATGAGCAGTTCTTC. Translated: CASTLGGAEGVNNEQFF.

This clonotype appeared many times. The V call is TRBV12-3 or TRBV12-4, the J call TRBJ2-2; D tentatively reads TRBD1 or TRBD2 (5 bases each). The CDR3 contains 14 residues. V lost 1 base and J 4 bases, leaving 7 bases between the germline ends. The CDR3 DNA reads TGTGCCAGCAGTTTAGTCGGGACCACCGGGGAGCTGTTTTTT. Translated, it gives CASSLVGTTGELFF.

V usage is TRBV20-1 and J usage is TRBJ1-2; D is possibly TRBD1 (5 bases). Trimming pared 0 bases from V and 2 bases from J, leaving 10 bases between. This CDR3 is built from 14 residues. CDR1 is DFQATT, CDR2 SNEGSKA, per germline (reference sequence). This CDR3 reads CSARDPDKNYGYTF. The CDR3 DNA reads TGCAGTGCTAGAGACCCGGACAAGAACTATGGCTACACCTTC.

The chain recombines TRBV7-9 with TRBJ2-1; 8 bases match TRBD1. Germline trimming cut 1 base from V and 4 bases from J; bases unmatched to any gene: 6. CDR3 size: 16 residues. The germline CDR1 and CDR2 sequences are SEHNR and FQNEAQ (reference sequence). The CDR3 loop reads CASSLGGRGLYNEQFF. CDR3 DNA: TGTGCCAGCAGCTTAGGGGGCAGGGGGCTGTACAATGAGCAGTTCTTC.

The table lists this clonotype with many counts. The J gene is TRBJ2-1, the V gene TRBV20-1; 12 bases match TRBD2. Germline CDR1 DFQATT, CDR2 SNEGSKA (reference sequence). J was trimmed by 4 bases and V by 6 bases; bases with no gene match: 4. The CDR3 has 14 residues. CDR3 loop: CSAPGTSGYNEQFF. The CDR3 DNA reads TGCAGTGCCCCAGGGACTAGCGGGTACAATGAGCAGTTCTTC.

The chain is built from TRBV5-8 and TRBJ2-1; perhaps TRBD2 as D (6 bases). The V end was cut by 5 bases, the J end by 2 bases, with 11 bases between. CDR3 length: 14 amino acids. Germline V gene sequence: CDR1 SGHTS, CDR2 YDEGEE. In DNA form, the CDR3 reads TGTGCCAGCAGGGAGCGGGTCCCCTACAATGAGCAGTTCTTC. It encodes CASRERVPYNEQFF.

The chain joins TRBV20-1 to TRBJ2-3; unclear D gene. The germline gives CDR1 DFQATT, CDR2 SNEGSKA (reference sequence). CDR3 length equals 15 residues. V was shortened by 2 bases and J by 2 bases, with 14 bases between the two germline ends. In DNA form, the CDR3 reads TGCAGTGCTAGATCGGATGAGGAACCCACAGATACGCAGTATTTT. Translated: CSARSDEEPTDTQYF.

The table lists this clonotype with a few counts. The gene calls are TRBV7-2 and TRBJ2-4; TRBD1 is a possible D gene (5 bases). Per the germline V gene, CDR1 is SGHTA and CDR2 is FQGNSA. The V end lost 5 bases, the J end lost 9 bases, and 14 bases lay between the germline ends. CDR3 length: 13 amino acids. For the CDR3, the DNA is TGTGCCAGCAGCCAGCAGGGTAGTGGCATTCAGTACTTC. Translated, it gives CASSQQGSGIQYF.

This clonotype was detected a few times. V gene TRBV6-1 combines with J gene TRBJ2-2, with 9 bases that match TRBD1. V was pared by 6 bases and J by 3 bases, with 8 bases of the junction left unmatched. Germline assignment: CDR1 MNHNS and CDR2 SASEGT. The CDR3 extends over 16 amino acids. CDR3 loop: CASRSQGQGDTGELFF. CDR3 in DNA: TGTGCCAGCAGGTCTCAGGGACAGGGCGACACCGGGGAGCTGTTTTTT.

The chain has TRBV12-3 or TRBV12-4 and TRBJ2-3, with 8 bases aligning to TRBD1. With V trimmed by 5 bases and J by 5 bases, 6 bases remained unmatched. This CDR3 region has 14 residues. The CDR3 DNA is TGTGCCAGCAGTACCGGACAGGGAGTAGATACGCAGTATTTT. Translating gives CASSTGQGVDTQYF.

The V gene is TRBV5-1, the J gene TRBJ2-5; 12 bases match TRBD1. With V trimmed by 6 bases and J by 5 bases, 5 bases remained unmatched. The CDR3 spans 14 residues. Germline V CDR1 and CDR2: SGHRS, YFSETQ. CDR3 in amino acids: CASKTGTGGETQYF. Here the CDR3 DNA reads TGCGCCAGCAAGACCGGGACAGGGGGCGAGACCCAGTACTTC.

This clonotype was observed a few times. The CDR3 here is CASSLRTRDDYSEAFF. The CDR3 DNA sequence: TGCGCCAGCAGCTTGAGGACCCGGGACGATTACTCAGAAGCTTTCTTT. The rearrangement joins TRBV5-1 to TRBJ1-1; D may be TRBD1 (5 bases). V was clipped by 1 base and J by 8 bases, with 21 bases between them. This CDR3 is 16 amino acids long. Germline CDR1 and CDR2: SGHRS and YFSETQ.

A few counts support this clonotype. The rearrangement uses TRBV30 and TRBJ2-4; the match to TRBD1 covers 7 bases. This CDR3 has 14 residues. Germline-derived CDR1 and CDR2 are GTSNPN and SVGIG (reference sequence). V gave up 4 bases and J gave up 6 bases; unmatched junction bases: 9. Written as DNA, the CDR3 is TGTGCCTGGACCTTACAGGGGCTGGGAAACATTCAGTACTTC. It encodes CAWTLQGLGNIQYF. The entire variable domain, with the rest obtained from reference TRBV30 and TRBJ2-4, is as follows: SQTIHQWPATLVQPVGSPLSLECTVEGTSNPNLYWYRQAAGRGLQLLFYSVGIGQISSEVPQNLSASRPQDRQFILSSKKLLLSDSGFYLCAWTLQGLGNIQYFGAGTRLSVL.

This clonotype appeared many times. V and J are TRBV7-9 and TRBJ2-1; D is uncertain. Trimming took 10 bases from V and 7 from J, leaving 14 bases between them. CDR1 SEHNR and CDR2 FQNEAQ come from the germline V gene (reference sequence). The CDR3 sequence is 12 residues long. The CDR3 loop is CATVLWGNEQFF. Written as DNA, the CDR3 is TGTGCCACCGTTCTTTGGGGTAATGAGCAGTTCTTC.

This clonotype was recorded a few times. The genes are TRBV18 and TRBJ1-2, with 10 nucleotides matching TRBD1. The CDR3 is 14 residues long. V lost 5 bases to trimming and J lost 4 bases; unmatched junction nucleotides: 4. In germline, CDR1 is KGHSH, CDR2 LQKENI. The CDR3 is CASSTDRGSYGYTF. CDR3 bases: TGTGCCAGCTCAACGGACAGGGGGAGCTATGGCTACACCTTC.

This clonotype was seen at least ten times. The chain links TRBV20-1 to TRBJ1-5, with D uncertain. V lost 1 base, J lost 3 bases, and 7 bases lay in between. This CDR3 has 13 residues. Germline V gene sequence: CDR1 DFQATT, CDR2 SNEGSKA (reference sequence). The CDR3 DNA is TGCAGTGCTAGAGGAGGATTCAATCAGCCCCAGCATTTT. As protein: CSARGGFNQPQHF.

The rearrangement links TRBV20-1 to TRBJ2-5, with a weak D call TRBD2 (5 bases). Trimming removed 6 bases from V and 5 bases from J, with 16 bases in between. This CDR3 region has 13 residues. Germline V CDR1 and CDR2: DFQATT, SNEGSKA (reference sequence). CDR3 sequence reads: CSATSGVGETQYF. CDR3 sequence (DNA): TGCAGTGCCACGAGCGGTGTAGGGGAGACCCAGTACTTC.

The chain couples TRBV20-1 to TRBJ2-1, with 8 bases identical to TRBD2. V was pared by 6 bases and J by 6 bases, with 4 bases of the junction left unmatched. The CDR3 contains 12 residues. Germline assignment: CDR1 DFQATT and CDR2 SNEGSKA (reference sequence). The CDR3 DNA is TGCAGTGCCGGGGGGGCGGGCAATGAGCAGTTCTTC. It is translated as CSAGGAGNEQFF.

V and J are TRBV11-1 and TRBJ2-5; 9 bases are shared with TRBD2. CDR3 size: 18 residues. The ends lost 2 bases at V and 2 bases at J; junction bases unmatched: 12. Per the germline V gene, CDR1 is SGHAT and CDR2 is FQDESV (reference sequence). The CDR3 is CASSLTRSGRTLQETQYF. For the CDR3, the DNA is TGTGCCAGCAGCTTAACAAGAAGCGGGAGGACTTTACAAGAGACCCAGTACTTC. Filled out from reference TRBV11-1 and TRBJ2-5, the complete variable domain reads EAEVAQSPRYKITEKSQAVAFWCDPISGHATLYWYRQILGQGPELLVQFQDESVVDDSQLPKDRFSAERLKGVDSTLKIQPAELGDSAMYLCASSLTRSGRTLQETQYFGPGTRLLVL.

The chain joins TRBV6-1 to TRBJ1-6; the D gene is possibly TRBD1 (6 bases). Germline loops: CDR1 MNHNS, CDR2 SASEGT. V gave up 7 bases and J gave up 10 bases, with 17 bases separating them. The CDR3 loop spans 14 amino acids. CDR3 nucleotide sequence: TGTGCCAGCACCCTTGAGCAGAGGGGGTCACCCCTCCACTTT. It translates to CASTLEQRGSPLHF.

This clonotype was seen ten or more times. V and J are TRBV12-3 or TRBV12-4 and TRBJ2-1; D gene ambiguous. The CDR3 is made up of 15 amino acids. V was cut by 4 bases and J by 0 bases, with 10 bases left in between. The CDR3 reads CASSSLPSSYNEQFF. The CDR3 DNA sequence: TGTGCCAGCAGTTCTCTTCCTAGCTCCTACAATGAGCAGTTCTTC.

This clonotype was observed a handful of times. The CDR3 is CASSPPGQGTYEQYF. The CDR3 region has the DNA TGTGCCAGCTCACCACCGGGACAGGGAACCTACGAGCAGTACTTC. The V and J genes are TRBV18 and TRBJ2-7, with TRBD1 matching 9 bases. With 0 bases clipped from V and 2 bases from J, the junction kept 2 bases outside the gene matches. CDR1 and CDR2 (germline): KGHSH, LQKENI. CDR3 size: 15 residues.

This clonotype was counted a few times. This sequence joins TRBV6-1 and TRBJ2-2; D is unresolved. The CDR3 is 13 residues long. Germline V gene sequence: CDR1 MNHNS, CDR2 SASEGT. V was shortened by 2 bases and J by 4 bases, with 5 bases between the two germline ends. CDR3: CASSEHITGELFF. CDR3 sequence (DNA): TGTGCCAGCAGTGAACACATCACCGGGGAGCTGTTTTTT.

V is TRBV11-2 and J is TRBJ2-7; no firm D call. Looked up from germline, CDR1 is SGHAT and CDR2 is FQNNGV. The CDR3 spans 13 residues. V shed 7 bases and J shed 0 bases, with 10 bases lying between them. CDR3: CASTSHSSYEQYF. CDR3 nucleotides: TGTGCCAGCACCTCCCACAGCTCCTACGAGCAGTACTTC. The full variable domain, in which reference TRBV11-2 and TRBJ2-7 provide the parts outside the CDR3, is EAGVAQSPRYKIIEKRQSVAFWCNPISGHATLYWYQQILGQGPKLLIQFQNNGVVDDSQLPKDRFSAERLKGVDSTLKIQPAKLEDSAVYLCASTSHSSYEQYFGPGTRLTVT.

The chain uses TRBV11-3 and TRBJ2-1; the D gene is possibly TRBD2 (6 bases). Germline CDR1 is SGHNT and CDR2 is YENEEA. CDR3 length equals 16 residues. V lost 1 base and J 2 bases, leaving 12 bases between the germline ends. CDR3 DNA: TGTGCCAGCAGCTTAGTACCGGGAGATACCTACAATGAGCAGTTCTTC. Amino acid sequence: CASSLVPGDTYNEQFF.

This clonotype came up a few times. CDR3 sequence (DNA): TGCGCCAGCAGCCGGGACATTTACACCGGGGAGCTGTTTTTT. Its protein product is CASSRDIYTGELFF. The chain joins TRBV5-1 to TRBJ2-2; tentative D call: TRBD1 (6 bases). Germline loops: CDR1 SGHRS, CDR2 YFSETQ. The CDR3 has 14 residues. V was trimmed by 4 bases and J by 3 bases, leaving 10 bases between them.

This clonotype was counted many times. The chain employs TRBV7-9 and TRBJ2-1, with a tentative D call TRBD2 (6 bases). V lost 5 bases and J 4 bases, leaving 15 bases between the germline ends. Germline V gene lookup returns CDR1 SEHNR and CDR2 FQNEAQ (reference sequence). This CDR3 is 15 amino acids long. Here the CDR3 reads CASSPFGGTYNEQFF. The CDR3 DNA follows: TGTGCCAGCAGCCCCTTTGGAGGGACGTACAATGAGCAGTTCTTC.

The chain combines TRBV7-9 with TRBJ1-2; 10 positions agree with TRBD1. The germline gives CDR1 SEHNR, CDR2 FQNEAQ (reference sequence). CDR3 size: 16 residues. V shed 3 bases, J shed 5 bases, and the junction held 9 bases outside the gene matches. CDR3 protein: CASSLGPGQGLYGYTF. CDR3 coding DNA: TGTGCCAGCAGCTTGGGGCCGGGACAGGGGCTTTATGGCTACACCTTC.